This T cell receptor beta chain is from a study of blood T cell repertoires in COVID-19. About the research overall: Italy, Spain and the United States were the sources of the convalescent and acute COVID-19 samples. PBMCs, B-cell-depleted T cells, or T cells provided the cDNA or gDNA that made up the material.

Authors' data handling: Estimated nucleated cell counts came from reference gene primer amplification. Profiling relied on immunoSEQ multiplex PCR, and the TCRdb table lists in-frame clones only, not all of them. V and J calls and clone size are those listed in that table; D and trimming were worked out from the DNA. The sample yields 250,000 or so clones, roughly 80% seen once. The CDR3 runs to 16 residues. Germline CDR1 is KGHSH and CDR2 is LQKENI. V lost 3 bases to trimming and J lost 5 bases; unmatched junction nucleotides: 8. V and J are TRBV18 and TRBJ1-4; 8 bases map to TRBD1. Sequenced: peripheral blood. The TCR comes from a woman younger than 30 with acute or convalescent COVID-19. CDR3 sequence reads: CASSPYTGGENEKLFF. The CDR3 DNA reads TGTGCCAGCTCACCTTATACAGGGGGTGAGAATGAAAAACTGTTTTTT.